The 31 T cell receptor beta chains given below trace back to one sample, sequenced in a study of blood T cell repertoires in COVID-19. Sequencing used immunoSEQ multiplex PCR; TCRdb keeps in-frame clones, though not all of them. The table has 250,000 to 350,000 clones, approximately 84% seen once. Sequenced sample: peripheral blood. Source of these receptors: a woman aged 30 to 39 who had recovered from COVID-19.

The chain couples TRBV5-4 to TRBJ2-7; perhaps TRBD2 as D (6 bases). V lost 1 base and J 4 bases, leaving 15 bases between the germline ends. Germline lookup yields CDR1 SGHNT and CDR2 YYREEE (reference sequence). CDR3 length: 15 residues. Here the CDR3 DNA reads TGTGCCAGCAGCTTGTCTGAGGGAGGAATGTACGAGCAGTACTTC. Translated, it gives CASSLSEGGMYEQYF.

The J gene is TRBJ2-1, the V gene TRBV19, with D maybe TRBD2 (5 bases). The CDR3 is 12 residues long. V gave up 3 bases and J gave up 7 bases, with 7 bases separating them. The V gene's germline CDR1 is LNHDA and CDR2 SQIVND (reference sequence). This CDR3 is CASSMGENEQFF. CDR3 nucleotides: TGTGCCAGTAGTATGGGAGAGAATGAGCAGTTCTTC.

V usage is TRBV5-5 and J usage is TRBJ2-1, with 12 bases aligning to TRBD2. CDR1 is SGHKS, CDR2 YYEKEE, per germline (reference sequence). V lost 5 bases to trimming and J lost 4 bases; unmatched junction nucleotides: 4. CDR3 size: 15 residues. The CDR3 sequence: CASRRLAGEYNEQFF. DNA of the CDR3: TGTGCCAGCAGGAGACTAGCGGGAGAATACAATGAGCAGTTCTTC.

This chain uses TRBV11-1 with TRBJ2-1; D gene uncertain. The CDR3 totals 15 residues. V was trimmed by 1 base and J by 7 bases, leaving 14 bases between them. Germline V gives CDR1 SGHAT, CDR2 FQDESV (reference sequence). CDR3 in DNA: TGTGCCAGCAGCTTAGGTTGGCTAGACCTTAATGAGCAGTTCTTC. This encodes CASSLGWLDLNEQFF.

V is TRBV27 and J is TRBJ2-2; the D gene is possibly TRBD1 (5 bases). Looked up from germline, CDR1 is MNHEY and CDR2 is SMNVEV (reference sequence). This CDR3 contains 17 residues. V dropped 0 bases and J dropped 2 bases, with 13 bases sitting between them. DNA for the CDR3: TGTGCCAGCAGTTTATCGAAGGGGCAGATCAACACCGGGGAGCTGTTTTTT. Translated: CASSLSKGQINTGELFF.

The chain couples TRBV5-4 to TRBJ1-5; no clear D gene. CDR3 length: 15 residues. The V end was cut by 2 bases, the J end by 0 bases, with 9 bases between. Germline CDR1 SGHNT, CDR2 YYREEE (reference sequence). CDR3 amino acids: CASSFNNYSNQPQHF. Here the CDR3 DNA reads TGTGCCAGCAGCTTCAACAACTATAGCAATCAGCCCCAGCATTTT.

The CDR3: CASSADPGGTEAFF. As DNA, the CDR3 is TGTGCCAGCAGCGCGGATCCTGGGGGGACTGAAGCTTTCTTT. V is TRBV6-5 and J is TRBJ1-1; TRBD1 might be the D (5 bases). V lost 6 bases and J 5 bases, leaving 16 bases between the germline ends. This CDR3 region has 14 residues. Germline V lookup: CDR1 MNHEY, CDR2 SVGAGI.

DNA of the CDR3: TGTGCCAGCAGCACCTCTCTCGGCGGCACTGAAGCTTTCTTT. Translation gives CASSTSLGGTEAFF. The chain combines TRBV11-2 with TRBJ1-1, with unresolved D. V shed 5 bases and J shed 4 bases, with 14 bases lying between them. The CDR3 length is 14 residues. Per germline, CDR1 SGHAT and CDR2 FQNNGV.

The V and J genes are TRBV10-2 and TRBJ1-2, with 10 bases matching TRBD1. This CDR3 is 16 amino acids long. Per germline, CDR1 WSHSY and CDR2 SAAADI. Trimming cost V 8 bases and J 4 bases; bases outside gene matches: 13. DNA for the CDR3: TGCGCCAGCGAGAGAATTTGGGACAGGGGCGCCTATGGCTACACCTTC. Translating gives CASERIWDRGAYGYTF.

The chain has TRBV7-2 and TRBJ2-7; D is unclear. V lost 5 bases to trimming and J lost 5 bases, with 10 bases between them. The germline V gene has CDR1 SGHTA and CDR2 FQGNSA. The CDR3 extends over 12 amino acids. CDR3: CASSQTRNEQYF. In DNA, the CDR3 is TGTGCCAGCAGCCAGACACGGAACGAGCAGTACTTC.

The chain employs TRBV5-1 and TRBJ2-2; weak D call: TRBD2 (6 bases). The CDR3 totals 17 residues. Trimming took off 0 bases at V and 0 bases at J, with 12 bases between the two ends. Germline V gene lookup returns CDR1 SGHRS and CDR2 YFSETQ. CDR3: CASSLVGGLANTGELFF. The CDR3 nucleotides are TGCGCCAGCAGCTTGGTGGGAGGACTCGCGAACACCGGGGAGCTGTTTTTT.

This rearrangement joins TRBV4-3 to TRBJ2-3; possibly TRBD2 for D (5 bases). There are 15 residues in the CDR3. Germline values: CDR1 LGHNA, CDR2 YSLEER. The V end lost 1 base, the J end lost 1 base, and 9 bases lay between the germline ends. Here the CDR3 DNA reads TGCGCCAGCAGCCAAGCGGGATTAGGCACAGATACGCAGTATTTT. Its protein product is CASSQAGLGTDTQYF.

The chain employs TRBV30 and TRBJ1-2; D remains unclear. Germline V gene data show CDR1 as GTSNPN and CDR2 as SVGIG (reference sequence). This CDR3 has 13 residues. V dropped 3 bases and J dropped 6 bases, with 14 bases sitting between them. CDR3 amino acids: CAWRDSGGHGYTF. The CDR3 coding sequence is TGTGCCTGGAGAGACTCCGGAGGTCATGGCTACACCTTC.

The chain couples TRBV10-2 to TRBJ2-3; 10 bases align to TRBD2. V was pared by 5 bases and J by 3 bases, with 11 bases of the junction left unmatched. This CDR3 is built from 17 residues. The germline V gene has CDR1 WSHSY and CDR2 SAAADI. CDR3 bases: TGCGCCAGCAGTAGTGGGGCTAGCGGGGGATTGACAGATACGCAGTATTTT. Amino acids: CASSSGASGGLTDTQYF.

The CDR3 reads CAWQRWYGYTF. In nucleotides, the CDR3 is TGTGCCTGGCAACGGTGGTATGGCTACACCTTC. The chain joins TRBV30 to TRBJ1-2; no clear D gene. CDR3 length: 11 residues. CDR1 is GTSNPN and CDR2 is SVGIG in the germline V gene (reference sequence). The germline V and J ends were trimmed by 5 bases and 5 bases, with 9 bases remaining between them.

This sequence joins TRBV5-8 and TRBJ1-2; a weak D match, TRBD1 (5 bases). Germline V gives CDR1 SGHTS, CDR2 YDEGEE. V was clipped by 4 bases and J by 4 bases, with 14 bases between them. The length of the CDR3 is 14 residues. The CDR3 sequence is CASSPRGKLYGYTF. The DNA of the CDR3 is TGTGCCAGCAGCCCTAGGGGTAAACTCTATGGCTACACCTTC.

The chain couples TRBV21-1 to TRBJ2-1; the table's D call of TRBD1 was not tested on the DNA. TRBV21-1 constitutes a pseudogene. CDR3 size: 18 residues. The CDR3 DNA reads TGTGCCACCTGCTTGGACAGGGGGAGGGACAAGCCGCGAAATGAGCAGTTCTTC. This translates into CATCLDRGRDKPRNEQFF.

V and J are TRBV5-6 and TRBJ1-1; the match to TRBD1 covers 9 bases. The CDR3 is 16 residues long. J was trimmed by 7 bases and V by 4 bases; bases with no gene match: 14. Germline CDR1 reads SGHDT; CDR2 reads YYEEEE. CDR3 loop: CASSRPPTGGIDEAFF. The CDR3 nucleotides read TGTGCCAGCAGCCGTCCCCCCACAGGGGGCATTGATGAAGCTTTCTTT.

CDR3 nucleotide sequence: TGTGCCAGCAGCCCCCAGGGAATTGGAACTAATGAAAAACTGTTTTTT. This sequence encodes CASSPQGIGTNEKLFF. The chain has TRBV7-9 and TRBJ1-4; a possible D gene is TRBD1 (5 bases). The germline V and J ends were trimmed by 5 bases and 1 base, with 14 bases remaining between them. The CDR3 covers 16 residues. Germline V lookup: CDR1 SEHNR, CDR2 FQNEAQ (reference sequence).

CDR3: CASSITGEETQYF. The CDR3, as DNA: TGTGCCAGTAGTATAACGGGGGAAGAGACCCAGTACTTC. V is TRBV19 and J is TRBJ2-5; D perhaps matches TRBD2 (6 bases). Trimming removed 2 bases at V and 3 bases at J, with 7 bases between. In germline, CDR1 is LNHDA, CDR2 SQIVND (reference sequence). The CDR3 length is 13 residues. The full variable domain, its missing parts supplied by reference TRBV19 and TRBJ2-5, is DGGITQSPKYLFRKEGQNVTLSCEQNLNHDAMYWYRQDPGQGLRLIYYSQIVNDFQKGDIAEGYSVSREKKESFPLTVTSAQKNPTAFYLCASSITGEETQYFGPGTRLLVL.

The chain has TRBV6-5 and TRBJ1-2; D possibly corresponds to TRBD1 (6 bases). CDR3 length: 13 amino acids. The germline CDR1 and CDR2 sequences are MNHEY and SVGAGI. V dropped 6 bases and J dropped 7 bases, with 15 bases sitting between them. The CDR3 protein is CASRTGTSVGYTF. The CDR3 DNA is TGTGCCAGCAGGACCGGGACAAGTGTTGGCTACACCTTC.

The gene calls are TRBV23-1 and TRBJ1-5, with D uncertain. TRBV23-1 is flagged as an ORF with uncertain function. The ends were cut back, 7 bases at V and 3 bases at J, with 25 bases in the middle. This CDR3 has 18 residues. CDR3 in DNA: TGCGCCAGCACCTCCAGTCATTTTCAGTGTGGTCCCAATCAGCCCCAGCATTTT. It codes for CASTSSHFQCGPNQPQHF.

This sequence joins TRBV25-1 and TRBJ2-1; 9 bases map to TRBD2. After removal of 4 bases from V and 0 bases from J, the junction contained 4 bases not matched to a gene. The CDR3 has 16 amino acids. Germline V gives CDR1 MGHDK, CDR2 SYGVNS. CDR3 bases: TGTGCCAGCAGTGTAATAGCGGGGGACTCCTACAATGAGCAGTTCTTC. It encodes CASSVIAGDSYNEQFF.

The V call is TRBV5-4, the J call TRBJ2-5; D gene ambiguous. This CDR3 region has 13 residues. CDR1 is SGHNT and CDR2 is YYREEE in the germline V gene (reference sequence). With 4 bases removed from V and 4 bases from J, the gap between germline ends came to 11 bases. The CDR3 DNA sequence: TGTGCCAGCAGCCCCTTGCCCGGAGAGACCCAGTACTTC. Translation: CASSPLPGETQYF.

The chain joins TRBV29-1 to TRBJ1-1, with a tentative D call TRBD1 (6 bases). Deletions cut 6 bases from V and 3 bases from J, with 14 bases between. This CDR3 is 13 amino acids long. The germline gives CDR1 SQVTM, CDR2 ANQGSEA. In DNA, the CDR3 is TGCAGCGTATTTGCACAGGGCTACACTGAAGCTTTCTTT. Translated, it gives CSVFAQGYTEAFF.

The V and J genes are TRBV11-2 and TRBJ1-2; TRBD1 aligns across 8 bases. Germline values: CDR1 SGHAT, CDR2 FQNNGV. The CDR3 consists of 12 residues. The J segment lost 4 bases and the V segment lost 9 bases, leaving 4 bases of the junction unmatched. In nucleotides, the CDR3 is TGTGCCAGTGCAGGGGGCGGCTATGGCTACACCTTC. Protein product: CASAGGGYGYTF.

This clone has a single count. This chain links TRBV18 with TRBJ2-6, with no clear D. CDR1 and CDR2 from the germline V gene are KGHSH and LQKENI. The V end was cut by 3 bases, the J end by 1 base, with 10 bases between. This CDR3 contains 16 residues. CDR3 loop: CASSPFGQSGANVLTF. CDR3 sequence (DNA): TGTGCCAGCTCACCGTTTGGGCAATCTGGGGCCAACGTCCTGACTTTC.

DNA of the CDR3: TGTGCCAGTAGTACCAAAACCTCAGGGATTCCAGAGACCCAGTACTTC. Translated: CASSTKTSGIPETQYF. The rearrangement uses TRBV19 and TRBJ2-5, with a weak D call TRBD1 (5 bases). Germline V lookup: CDR1 LNHDA, CDR2 SQIVND (reference sequence). Trimming left V 4 bases short and J 4 bases short, with 19 bases between. This CDR3 is built from 16 residues.

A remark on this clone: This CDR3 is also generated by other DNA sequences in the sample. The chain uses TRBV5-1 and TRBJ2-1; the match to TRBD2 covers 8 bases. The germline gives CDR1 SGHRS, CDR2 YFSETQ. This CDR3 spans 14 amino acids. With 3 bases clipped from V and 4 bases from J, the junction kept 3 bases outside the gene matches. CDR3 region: CASSSAGGYNEQFF. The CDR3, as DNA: TGCGCCAGCAGCTCGGCGGGGGGTTACAATGAGCAGTTCTTC.

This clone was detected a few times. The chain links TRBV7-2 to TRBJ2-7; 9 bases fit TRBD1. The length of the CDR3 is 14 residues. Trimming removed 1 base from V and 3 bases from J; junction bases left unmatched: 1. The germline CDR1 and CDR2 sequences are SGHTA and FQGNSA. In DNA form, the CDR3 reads TGTGCCAGCAGCTTAGGGGGACAGGGCTACGAGCAGTACTTC. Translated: CASSLGGQGYEQYF.

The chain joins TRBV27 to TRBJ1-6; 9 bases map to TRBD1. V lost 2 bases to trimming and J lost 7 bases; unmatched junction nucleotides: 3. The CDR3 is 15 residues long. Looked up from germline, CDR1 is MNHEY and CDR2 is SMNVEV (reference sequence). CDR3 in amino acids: CASSLLGQGNSPLHF. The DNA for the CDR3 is TGTGCCAGCAGTTTACTGGGACAGGGCAATTCACCCCTCCACTTT.